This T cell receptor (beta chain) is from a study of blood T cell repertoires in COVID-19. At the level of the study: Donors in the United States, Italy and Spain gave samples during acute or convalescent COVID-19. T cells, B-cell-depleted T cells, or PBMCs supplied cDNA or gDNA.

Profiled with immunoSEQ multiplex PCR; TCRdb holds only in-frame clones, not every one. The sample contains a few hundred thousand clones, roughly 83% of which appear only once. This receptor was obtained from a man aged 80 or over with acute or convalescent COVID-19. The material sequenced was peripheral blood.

The CDR3 reads CASSQDQVSYGYTF. The CDR3 nucleotides read TGTGCCAGCAGCCAAGATCAAGTTAGTTATGGCTACACCTTC. This chain joins TRBV4-2 and TRBJ1-2; D not certain. Per the germline V gene, CDR1 is LGHNA and CDR2 is YNFKEQ. The CDR3 is 14 amino acids. V lost 0 bases and J lost 5, with 10 bases in between.